This TCR beta chain appears in the sequencing data of a study of radiotherapy plus CTLA-4 blockade in lung cancer. Whole-study context: Objective responses were seen in 18% of patients, disease control in less than 40%.

Method: immunoSEQ multiplex PCR; TCRdb's copy keeps in-frame clones and lacks some. The sample yields about 60,000 clones, approximately 76% seen once. V dropped 7 bases and J dropped 4; count of bases not matched to a gene: 3. Per the germline V gene, CDR1 is MDHEN and CDR2 is SYDVKM. CDR3 length: 12 residues. The sequenced sample was peripheral blood, obtained from a patient treated with radiotherapy plus ipilimumab. The genes are TRBV28 and TRBJ1-1; 7 bases line up with TRBD1. This receptor was obtained from a human donor with non-small cell lung cancer who had a complete response to radiotherapy plus ipilimumab. CDR3 coding DNA: TGTGCCAGCAACACAGGGGCCACTGAAGCTTTCTTT. It is translated as CASNTGATEAFF.